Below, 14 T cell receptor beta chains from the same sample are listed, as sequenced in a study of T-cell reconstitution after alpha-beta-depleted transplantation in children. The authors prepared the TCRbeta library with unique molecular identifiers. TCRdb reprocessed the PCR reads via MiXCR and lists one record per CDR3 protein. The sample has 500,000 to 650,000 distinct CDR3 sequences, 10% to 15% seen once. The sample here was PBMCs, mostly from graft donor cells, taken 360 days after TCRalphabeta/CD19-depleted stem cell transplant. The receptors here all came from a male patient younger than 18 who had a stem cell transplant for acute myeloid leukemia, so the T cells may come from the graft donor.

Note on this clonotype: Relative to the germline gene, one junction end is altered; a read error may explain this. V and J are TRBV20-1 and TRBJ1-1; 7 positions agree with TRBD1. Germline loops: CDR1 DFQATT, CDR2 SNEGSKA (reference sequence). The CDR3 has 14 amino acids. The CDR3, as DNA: TGCGGTGCTAGAGGGGACAGATCGAACACTGAAGCTTTCTTT. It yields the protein CGARGDRSNTEAFF.

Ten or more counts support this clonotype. The CDR3 reads CASSLGLPNNEQFF. The CDR3 DNA sequence: TGCGCCAGCAGCTTGGGACTCCCTAACAATGAGCAGTTCTTC. V is TRBV5-1 and J is TRBJ2-1; no definite D call. This CDR3 comprises 14 residues. V was clipped by 0 bases and J by 5 bases, with 9 bases between them. Germline CDR1 SGHRS, CDR2 YFSETQ.

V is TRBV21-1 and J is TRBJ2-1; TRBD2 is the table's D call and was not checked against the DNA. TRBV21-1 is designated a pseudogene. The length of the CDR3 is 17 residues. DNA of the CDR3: TGTGCCAGCCCCGGTTTGGGGACTAGCGGAAAGTTTAATGAGCAGTTCTTC. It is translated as CASPGLGTSGKFNEQFF.

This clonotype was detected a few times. CDR3 in DNA: TGCAGTGCTAGCGGGGGGCGCATAAACAATGAGCAGTTCTTC. Its protein product is CSASGGRINNEQFF. This chain joins TRBV20-1 and TRBJ2-1; possible D gene TRBD2, 7 bases. This CDR3 is built from 14 residues. Germline CDR1 DFQATT, CDR2 SNEGSKA (reference sequence). V was pared by 3 bases and J by 5 bases, with 14 bases between.

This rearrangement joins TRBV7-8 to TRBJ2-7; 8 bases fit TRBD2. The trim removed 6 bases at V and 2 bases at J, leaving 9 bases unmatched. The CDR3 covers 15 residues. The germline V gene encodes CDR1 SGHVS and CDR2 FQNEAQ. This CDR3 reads CASSPKREPTYEQYF. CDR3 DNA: TGTGCCAGCAGTCCGAAGCGGGAGCCTACCTACGAGCAGTACTTC.

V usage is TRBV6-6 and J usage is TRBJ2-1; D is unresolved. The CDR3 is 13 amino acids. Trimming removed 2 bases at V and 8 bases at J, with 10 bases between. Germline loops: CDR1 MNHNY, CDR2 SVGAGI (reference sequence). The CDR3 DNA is TGTGCCAGCAGTTACCCCGGTCAGGATGAGCAGTTCTTC. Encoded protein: CASSYPGQDEQFF.

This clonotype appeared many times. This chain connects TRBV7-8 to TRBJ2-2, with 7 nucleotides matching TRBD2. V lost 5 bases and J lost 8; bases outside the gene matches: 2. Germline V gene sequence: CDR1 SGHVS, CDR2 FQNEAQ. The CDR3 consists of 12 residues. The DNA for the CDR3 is TGTGCCAGCAGCGGGGGGGATGGGGAGCTGTTTTTT. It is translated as CASSGGDGELFF.

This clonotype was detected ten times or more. The CDR3 DNA is TGCAGTGCGGCTATCATGACCGCCTACGAGCAGTACTTC. Amino acids: CSAAIMTAYEQYF. The chain combines TRBV20-1 with TRBJ2-7, with D unclear. CDR3 size: 13 residues. V was trimmed by 6 bases and J by 2 bases, leaving 14 bases between them. The germline V gene encodes CDR1 DFQATT and CDR2 SNEGSKA (reference sequence).

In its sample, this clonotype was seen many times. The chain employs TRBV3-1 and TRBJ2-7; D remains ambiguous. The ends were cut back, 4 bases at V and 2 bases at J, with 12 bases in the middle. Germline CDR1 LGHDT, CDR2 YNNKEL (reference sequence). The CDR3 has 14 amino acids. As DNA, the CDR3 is TGTGCCAGCAGCCGGGTACCGACGACCTACGAGCAGTACTTC. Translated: CASSRVPTTYEQYF.

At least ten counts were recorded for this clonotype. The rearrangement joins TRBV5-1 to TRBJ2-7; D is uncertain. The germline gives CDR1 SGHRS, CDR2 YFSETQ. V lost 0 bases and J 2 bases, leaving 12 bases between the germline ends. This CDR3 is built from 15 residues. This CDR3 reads CASSLEPEIPYEQYF. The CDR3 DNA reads TGCGCCAGCAGCTTGGAGCCGGAGATACCCTACGAGCAGTACTTC.

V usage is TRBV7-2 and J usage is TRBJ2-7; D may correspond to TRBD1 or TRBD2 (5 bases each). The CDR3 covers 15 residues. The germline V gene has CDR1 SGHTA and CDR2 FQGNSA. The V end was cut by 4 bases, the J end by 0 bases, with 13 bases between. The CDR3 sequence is CASSSWGIPSYEQYF. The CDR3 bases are TGTGCCAGCAGCTCGTGGGGGATCCCCTCCTACGAGCAGTACTTC.

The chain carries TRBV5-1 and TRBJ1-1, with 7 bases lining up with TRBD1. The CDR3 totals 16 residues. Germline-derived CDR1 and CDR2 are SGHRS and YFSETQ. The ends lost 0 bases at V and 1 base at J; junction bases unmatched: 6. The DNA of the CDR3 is TGCGCCAGCAGCTTGGACAGGGGAGAGAGGAACACTGAAGCTTTCTTT. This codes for CASSLDRGERNTEAFF.

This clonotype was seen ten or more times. This chain's CDR3 is CASSLARLAREQYF. CDR3 bases: TGTGCCAGCAGCTTAGCAAGGTTAGCGCGTGAGCAGTACTTC. The chain couples TRBV7-2 to TRBJ2-7, with a weak D call TRBD2 (5 bases). CDR3 size: 14 residues. Trimming took 0 bases from V and 7 from J, leaving 13 bases between them. Germline V lookup: CDR1 SGHTA, CDR2 FQGNSA.

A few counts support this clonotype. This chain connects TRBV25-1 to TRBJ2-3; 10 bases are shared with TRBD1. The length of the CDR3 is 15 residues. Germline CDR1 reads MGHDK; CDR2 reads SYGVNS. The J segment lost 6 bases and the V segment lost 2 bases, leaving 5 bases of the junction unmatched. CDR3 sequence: CASSELDRGLDTQYF. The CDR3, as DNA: TGTGCCAGCAGTGAACTCGACAGGGGGCTTGATACGCAGTATTTT.